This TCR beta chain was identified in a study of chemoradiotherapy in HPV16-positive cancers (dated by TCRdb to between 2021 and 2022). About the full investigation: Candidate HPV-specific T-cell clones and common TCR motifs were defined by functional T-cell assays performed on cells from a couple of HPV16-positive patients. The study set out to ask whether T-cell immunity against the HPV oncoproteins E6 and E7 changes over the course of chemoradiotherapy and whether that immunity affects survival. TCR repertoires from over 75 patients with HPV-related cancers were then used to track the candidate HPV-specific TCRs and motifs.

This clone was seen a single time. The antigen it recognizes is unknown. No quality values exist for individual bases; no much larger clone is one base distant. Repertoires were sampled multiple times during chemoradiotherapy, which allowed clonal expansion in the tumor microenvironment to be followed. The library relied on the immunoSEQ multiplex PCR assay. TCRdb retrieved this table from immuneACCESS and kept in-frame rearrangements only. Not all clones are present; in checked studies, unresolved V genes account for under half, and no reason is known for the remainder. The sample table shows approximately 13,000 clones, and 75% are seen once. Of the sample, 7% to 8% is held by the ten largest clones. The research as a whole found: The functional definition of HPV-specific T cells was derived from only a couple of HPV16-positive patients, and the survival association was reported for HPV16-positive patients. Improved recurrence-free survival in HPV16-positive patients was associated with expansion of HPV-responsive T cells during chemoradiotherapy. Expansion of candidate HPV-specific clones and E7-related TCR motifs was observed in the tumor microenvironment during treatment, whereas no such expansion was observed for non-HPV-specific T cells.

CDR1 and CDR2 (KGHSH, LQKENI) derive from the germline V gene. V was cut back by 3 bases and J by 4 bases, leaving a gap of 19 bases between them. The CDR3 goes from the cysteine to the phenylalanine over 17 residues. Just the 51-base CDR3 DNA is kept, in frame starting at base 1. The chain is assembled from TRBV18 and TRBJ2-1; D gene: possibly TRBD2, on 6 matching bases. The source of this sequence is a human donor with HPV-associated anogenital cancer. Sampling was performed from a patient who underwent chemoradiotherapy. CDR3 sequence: CASSPDGRRTLYNEQFF. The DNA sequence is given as TGTGCCAGCTCACCTGACGGGAGAAGGACGCTATACAATGAGCAGTTCTTC.